The 8 T cell receptor beta chains in this list originate from one sample, sequenced in a study of CD4+ T cells in melanoma. TCRdb keeps only in-frame clones here, not all; method: immunoSEQ multiplex PCR. The table shows over 130,000 clones, with 80% to 95% occurring only once. All receptors derive from a human donor with melanoma.

The chain carries TRBV9 and TRBJ2-5, with D possibly matching TRBD2 (5 bases). Trimming pared 0 bases from V and 4 bases from J, leaving 16 bases between. The germline V gene has CDR1 SGDLS and CDR2 YYNGEE. CDR3 length equals 16 residues. In nucleotides, the CDR3 is TGTGCCAGCAGCGTAGACGGGGTCGGTCTTCTAGAGACCCAGTACTTC. Its protein product is CASSVDGVGLLETQYF.

The chain joins TRBV5-1 to TRBJ1-6; D remains unclear. This CDR3 is built from 13 residues. With 2 bases removed from V and 5 bases from J, the gap between germline ends came to 5 bases. Germline-derived CDR1 and CDR2 are SGHRS and YFSETQ. The CDR3 reads CASSLTNNSPLHF. The CDR3 DNA sequence: TGCGCCAGCAGCTTAACGAATAATTCACCCCTCCACTTT.

The V gene is TRBV29-1, the J gene TRBJ1-6; D not resolved. Trimming took 6 bases from V and 9 from J, leaving 15 bases between them. Germline loops: CDR1 SQVTM, CDR2 ANQGSEA. The CDR3 spans 13 residues. The CDR3 nucleotides read TGCAGCGTCCAGGTGGCGTTAGGTTCACCCCTCCACTTT. This encodes CSVQVALGSPLHF.

The chain employs TRBV2 and TRBJ1-1, with no clear D. The V gene lost 6 bases and the J gene lost 0 bases, with 8 bases spanning the gap. Germline-derived CDR1 and CDR2 are SNHLY and FYNNEI. The CDR3 is 13 amino acids. This chain's CDR3 is CASRVDLNTEAFF. DNA of the CDR3: TGTGCCAGCAGGGTCGACTTGAACACTGAAGCTTTCTTT. The variable domain in full, with the rest retrieved from reference TRBV2 and TRBJ1-1, is EPEVTQTPSHQVTQMGQEVILRCVPISNHLYFYWYRQILGQKVEFLVSFYNNEISEKSEIFDDQFSVERPDGSNFTLKIRSTKLEDSAMYFCASRVDLNTEAFFGQGTRLTVV.

V gene TRBV5-1 combines with J gene TRBJ2-5; perhaps TRBD2 as D (5 bases). Germline V gene data show CDR1 as SGHRS and CDR2 as YFSETQ. Trimming pared 1 base from V and 5 bases from J, leaving 9 bases between. The CDR3 is made up of 13 amino acids. CDR3 nucleotides: TGCGCCAGCAGCTTGACTAGTAGCGAGACCCAGTACTTC. Amino acid sequence: CASSLTSSETQYF.

V is TRBV11-2 and J is TRBJ2-1, with 9 nucleotides matching TRBD2. The germline V gene has CDR1 SGHAT and CDR2 FQNNGV. This CDR3 is 15 amino acids long. The V gene end was trimmed by 7 bases and the J gene end by 0 bases; junction bases not matched to a gene: 4. CDR3 sequence (DNA): TGTGCCAGCAAAAGCGGGGGGAGCTCCTACAATGAGCAGTTCTTC. Its protein product is CASKSGGSSYNEQFF.

The chain joins TRBV5-5 to TRBJ2-3; 8 nucleotides agree with TRBD2. CDR1 is SGHKS and CDR2 is YYEKEE in the germline V gene (reference sequence). This CDR3 has 15 amino acids. J lost 6 bases, V lost 7 bases, and 13 bases had no gene match. This CDR3 is CASAMAGGGIDTQYF. The CDR3 DNA sequence: TGTGCCAGCGCCATGGCGGGGGGAGGGATTGATACGCAGTATTTT.

The rearrangement links TRBV19 to TRBJ1-1; D is ambiguous. There are 12 residues in the CDR3. Germline assignment: CDR1 LNHDA and CDR2 SQIVND (reference sequence). V was cut by 1 base and J by 3 bases, with 3 bases left in between. CDR3 loop: CASSIGYTEAFF. CDR3 DNA: TGTGCCAGTAGTATAGGGTACACTGAAGCTTTCTTT.